A few counts support the clone carrying this T cell receptor (beta chain). Its target is unknown. This CDR3 has 15 amino acids. Trimming removed 1 base from V and 0 bases from J, with 7 bases in between. Libraries for TCRalpha and TCRbeta carried sample barcodes and unique molecular identifiers via 5'RACE. TCRdb re-analysed the 5' RACE reads in MiXCR, keeping a single row per CDR3 protein. Found here are 90,000 to 120,000 distinct CDR3 sequences, around 14% of them singletons; the top ten hold around 43%. This sample is drawn from a study of T-cell memory formation after mild COVID-19. Study results and limitations: Among CD4+ contracting clones, most were CM and EM, and CD8+ ones EMRA. Pre-infection memory contained some responding clones, which suggested that cross-reactive memory had joined.

J is TRBJ1-3 and V is TRBV12-3 or TRBV12-4; D is undetermined. This TCR derives from a man between 18 and 35 years old who had mild COVID-19 (a few samples of this study predate the infection). Cell type and time point are not known. The sample taken for sequencing was PBMCs or a T cell subset sorted from them (not recorded which). As DNA, the CDR3 is TGTGCCAGCAGTTTAGTAGTGGGCTCTGGAAACACCATATATTTT. Its translation: CASSLVVGSGNTIYF.